These T cell receptor beta chains were read from a single sample in a study of T cells expressing NK-cell markers. TCRdb derives one entry per CDR3 protein from the 5' RACE reads, leaving out DNA. The sample holds over 100,000 distinct CDR3 sequences. The sample was blood T cells: a sorted CD56 or NKG2C T cell subset, CD4+ or CD8+ T cells, or bulk PBMC T cells (not recorded which). Receptors were obtained from a woman aged 18 to 69 in good health. Each CDR3 is given with its conserved first and last residue.

cdr3_aa | cdr3_length | j_call | v_call
CSASGGLNEQFF | 12 | TRBJ2-1 | TRBV20-1
CASRSSGSGNEQFF | 14 | TRBJ2-1 | TRBV19
CSAAQGSHTDTQYF | 14 | TRBJ2-3 | TRBV20-1
CAISDPAGVAYEQYF | 15 | TRBJ2-7 | TRBV10-3
CASSFYRGNTGELFF | 15 | TRBJ2-2 | TRBV12-3/TRBV12-4
CASSYSRQGPGELFF | 15 | TRBJ2-2 | TRBV6-5
CASSPPGEGTTDTQYF | 16 | TRBJ2-3 | TRBV6-1
CAPTPSGATSEQYF | 14 | TRBJ2-7 | TRBV24-1
CASSQRDGGSTDTQYF | 16 | TRBJ2-3 | TRBV4-3
CATSDLPPMSGGAQWEQFF | 19 | TRBJ2-1 | TRBV24-1
CASSRDGYEQYF | 12 | TRBJ2-7 | TRBV5-6
CASSQTGLGTEAFF | 14 | TRBJ1-1 | TRBV7-8
CSAREQSTQYF | 11 | TRBJ2-3 | TRBV20-1
CASSLEISRPYEQYF | 15 | TRBJ2-7 | TRBV11-2
CASSQVLRDITGELFF | 16 | TRBJ2-2 | TRBV3-1
CASSLGEDGYTF | 12 | TRBJ1-2 | TRBV7-9
CASSPTLAGGPSSYNEQFF | 19 | TRBJ2-1 | TRBV2
CASSLYLGQELFF | 13 | TRBJ1-4 | TRBV12-3/TRBV12-4
CASSWARVTDTQYF | 14 | TRBJ2-3 | TRBV27
CSARSPGMNTEAFF | 14 | TRBJ1-1 | TRBV20-1
CSAIGTGLIYEQYF | 14 | TRBJ2-7 | TRBV20-1
CASSLVRYNEQFF | 13 | TRBJ2-1 | TRBV12-3/TRBV12-4
CASSQEVVAGIQETQYF | 17 | TRBJ2-5 | TRBV3-1
CASSGQGTEAFF | 12 | TRBJ1-1 | TRBV5-4
CASSPRYRGGITGELFF | 17 | TRBJ2-2 | TRBV18
CSAPGQGEGGYTF | 13 | TRBJ1-2 | TRBV20-1
CASSLAQVRASSYNEQFF | 18 | TRBJ2-1 | TRBV7-6
CASSLGGAEAFF | 12 | TRBJ1-1 | TRBV4-1
CASRPGGAPYNEQFF | 15 | TRBJ2-1 | TRBV4-3
CASSLGQGAVYGYTF | 15 | TRBJ1-2 | TRBV12-3/TRBV12-4
CASSAGVAYEQYF | 13 | TRBJ2-7 | TRBV28
CASSPRDRLNTEAFF | 15 | TRBJ1-1 | TRBV7-8
CSAREFGPGANEKLFF | 16 | TRBJ1-4 | TRBV20-1
CASSSDGTPYNEQFF | 15 | TRBJ2-1 | TRBV5-1
CASSAALDPNEQFF | 14 | TRBJ2-1 | TRBV7-9
CASSQLTNPLGLDTQYF | 17 | TRBJ2-3 | TRBV4-3
CASSYRQAYEQYF | 13 | TRBJ2-7 | TRBV5-1
CSARDPINRGRSGANVLTF | 19 | TRBJ2-6 | TRBV20-1
CASSLAWTSTDTQYF | 15 | TRBJ2-3 | TRBV12-3/TRBV12-4
CASNEGARLYNSPLHF | 16 | TRBJ1-6 | TRBV27
CASSWGRTSDTQYF | 14 | TRBJ2-3 | TRBV27
CASSSPLIGLAGGPTFNEQFF | 21 | TRBJ2-1 | TRBV28
CASSLDRVPGELFF | 14 | TRBJ2-2 | TRBV7-9
CSVGDWDRATGELFF | 15 | TRBJ2-2 | TRBV29-1
CASSYSRATEAFF | 13 | TRBJ1-1 | TRBV6-5
CASSLESGTFRPETQYF | 17 | TRBJ2-5 | TRBV7-9
CASRIYNEQFF | 11 | TRBJ2-1 | TRBV2
CASRPRDSRGTEAFF | 15 | TRBJ1-1 | TRBV12-3/TRBV12-4
CSARDTRGHETQYF | 14 | TRBJ2-5 | TRBV20-1
CASSGLRGVETQYF | 14 | TRBJ2-5 | TRBV5-6
CASSLSTSTDTQYF | 14 | TRBJ2-3 | TRBV28
CASSFGTSGKNEQFF | 15 | TRBJ2-1 | TRBV19
CASSLSGTGFGTQYF | 15 | TRBJ2-5 | TRBV27
CASKAEEAGGQETQYF | 16 | TRBJ2-5 | TRBV27
CASSLALGGTEAFF | 14 | TRBJ1-1 | TRBV7-2
CASSLVVLSTGELFF | 15 | TRBJ2-2 | TRBV5-6
CASSWWGYIQETQYF | 15 | TRBJ2-5 | TRBV5-6
CASKPPGANYGYTF | 14 | TRBJ1-2 | TRBV6-1
CASSQVVGRNEQFF | 14 | TRBJ2-1 | TRBV4-3
CASSHLVGGRDTQYF | 15 | TRBJ2-3 | TRBV9